This TCR beta chain is from a study of cytomegalovirus exposure and HLA in healthy donors. Primers included in the PCR were 60 Vbeta and 13 Jbeta primers. Repertoires were generated with immunoSEQ multiplex PCR, while TCRdb's copy carries only in-frame clones and drops some. Of 55,000 to 75,000 clones in the sample, roughly two thirds were seen once. Study-wide results and caveats: In a later analysis, TCR beta V- and J-gene trimming showed a link to a missense DCLRE1C variant. Other equally common chains were less clonally expanded than HLA-associated TCR beta chains, a later analysis showed.

With 1 base removed from V and 0 bases from J, the gap between germline ends came to 6 bases. Germline CDR1 SEHNR, CDR2 FQNEAQ (reference sequence). The CDR3 length is 14 residues. This clone is a singleton in its sample. Antigen specificity is unknown. The sequence was obtained from a man aged 25 to 45 in good health and CMV-seronegative. The sample comprised PBMCs. The rearrangement links TRBV7-9 to TRBJ1-2; D gene unclear. The DNA for the CDR3 is TGTGCCAGCAGCTTAGGGGGAGCTAACTATGGCTACACCTTC. Its translation is CASSLGGANYGYTF.